This T cell receptor (beta chain) emerged from a study of T-cell reconstitution after alpha-beta-depleted transplantation in children. This clonotype appeared a few times. Germline assignment: CDR1 SNHLY and CDR2 FYNNEI. Losses at the gene ends were 6 bases for V and 0 bases for J; bases not matched to a gene: 5. The CDR3 loop spans 16 amino acids. Using unique molecular identifiers, the investigators prepared the TCRbeta library. TCRdb fed the PCR reads into MiXCR, producing one record per CDR3 protein. The table has hundreds of thousands of distinct CDR3 sequences, roughly a tenth seen once; the top ten hold roughly 4%.

This material consisted of PBMCs from the stem cell graft donor, taken from the stem cell graft. The V call is TRBV2, the J call TRBJ2-3; 11 positions match TRBD2. This clonotype was sampled from a human donor who donated a stem cell graft to a child with acute myeloid leukemia. The CDR3 here is CASSTSGGTSTDTQYF. CDR3 DNA sequence: TGTGCCAGCAGCACTAGCGGGGGAACTAGCACAGATACGCAGTATTTT.